These T cell receptor beta chains were read from a single sample in a study of shared clonotypes between healthy human individuals. Only in-frame clones appear in the TCRdb table, and some are missing; sequencing was by immunoSEQ multiplex PCR. The table records over 700,000 clones, just under 75% of them present only once. Input material: memory CD4+ T cells sorted from blood. Every receptor here comes from a woman in her 30s in good health. Each CDR3 is given with its conserved first and last residue. The order of the fields is CDR3 protein, CDR3 DNA, D gene, V gene, J gene, clone size. A D gene is named only where the DNA matches it firmly. For some rows the clone size is stated as once, few or many, or as a class when expanded; others skip it.

cdr3_aa: CTSSQDRDYSYEQYF; cdr3_nt: TGCACCAGCAGCCAAGATAGGGACTACTCCTACGAGCAGTACTTC; d_call: .; v_call: TRBV1; j_call: TRBJ2-7; clone_size: .
cdr3_aa: CASREPGQGGYGYTF; cdr3_nt: TGTGCCAGCAGAGAACCGGGACAGGGAGGCTATGGCTACACCTTC; d_call: TRBD1; v_call: TRBV2; j_call: TRBJ1-2; clone_size: .
cdr3_aa: CASSWAGQTYEQYF; cdr3_nt: TGTGCCAGCAGCTGGGCAGGACAGACCTACGAGCAGTACTTC; d_call: .; v_call: TRBV7-9; j_call: TRBJ2-7; clone_size: .
cdr3_aa: CASSAQVVQGNTEAFF; cdr3_nt: TGTGCCAGCAGCGCCCAGGTAGTACAGGGGAACACTGAAGCTTTCTTT; d_call: .; v_call: TRBV7-8; j_call: TRBJ1-1; clone_size: .
cdr3_aa: CASGLGAVEKLFF; cdr3_nt: TGTGCCAGCGGTTTGGGGGCTGTTGAAAAACTGTTTTTT; d_call: .; v_call: TRBV6-1; j_call: TRBJ1-4; clone_size: .
cdr3_aa: CASHNGGGADEQFF; cdr3_nt: TGCGCCAGCCACAACGGGGGAGGCGCCGATGAGCAGTTCTTC; d_call: .; v_call: TRBV5-1; j_call: TRBJ2-1; clone_size: .
cdr3_aa: CASSQVDRPYEQYF; cdr3_nt: TGTGCCAGCAGCCAAGTAGACAGACCCTACGAGCAGTACTTC; d_call: .; v_call: TRBV14; j_call: TRBJ2-7; clone_size: few
cdr3_aa: CASSVVSENDEQFF; cdr3_nt: TGTGCCAGCAGCGTAGTATCGGAGAACGATGAGCAGTTCTTC; d_call: .; v_call: TRBV9; j_call: TRBJ2-1; clone_size: few
cdr3_aa: CASSPYGLAGTGELFF; cdr3_nt: TGCGCCAGCAGCCCATATGGACTAGCGGGCACCGGGGAGCTGTTTTTT; d_call: TRBD2; v_call: TRBV5-1; j_call: TRBJ2-2; clone_size: once
cdr3_aa: CASSEEEGVVHEQYF; cdr3_nt: TGTGCCAGCAGTGAAGAGGAGGGGGTAGTCCACGAGCAGTACTTC; d_call: .; v_call: TRBV2; j_call: TRBJ2-7; clone_size: .
cdr3_aa: CASSPHGQASNYGYTF; cdr3_nt: TGTGCCAGCAGCCCCCACGGGCAGGCCTCTAACTATGGCTACACCTTC; d_call: .; v_call: TRBV7-9; j_call: TRBJ1-2; clone_size: .
cdr3_aa: CASSLGFGLYEQYF; cdr3_nt: TGTGCCAGCAGCTTAGGTTTCGGGCTCTACGAGCAGTACTTC; d_call: .; v_call: TRBV11-2; j_call: TRBJ2-7; clone_size: .
cdr3_aa: CASSRLAGVNEQFF; cdr3_nt: TGTGCCAGCAGCCGACTAGCGGGAGTTAATGAGCAGTTCTTC; d_call: TRBD2; v_call: TRBV2; j_call: TRBJ2-1; clone_size: many
cdr3_aa: CASTMSHTGELFF; cdr3_nt: TGTGCCAGCACCATGAGCCACACCGGGGAGCTGTTTTTT; d_call: .; v_call: TRBV11-2; j_call: TRBJ2-2; clone_size: .
cdr3_aa: CASSYDRDSSMEQYF; cdr3_nt: TGTGCCAGCAGTTACGATCGGGACAGTTCTATGGAGCAGTACTTC; d_call: TRBD1; v_call: TRBV6-6; j_call: TRBJ2-7; clone_size: .
cdr3_aa: CASSRSRNGNTIYF; cdr3_nt: TGTGCCAGCAGCCGTAGCAGAAATGGAAACACCATATATTTT; d_call: .; v_call: TRBV7-2; j_call: TRBJ1-3; clone_size: .
cdr3_aa: CASSQQSGTQQFF; cdr3_nt: TGTGCCAGCAGCCAACAGTCCGGGACCCAGCAGTTCTTC; d_call: .; v_call: TRBV11-3; j_call: TRBJ2-1; clone_size: .
cdr3_aa: CASSLDGTGGVYEQYF; cdr3_nt: TGTGCCAGCAGCTTAGATGGGACAGGGGGAGTCTACGAGCAGTACTTC; d_call: TRBD1; v_call: TRBV7-2; j_call: TRBJ2-7; clone_size: .
cdr3_aa: CASSHERRDRGRANQPQHF; cdr3_nt: TGTGCCAGCAGCCACGAGAGACGGGACAGGGGGCGCGCAAATCAGCCCCAGCATTTT; d_call: .; v_call: TRBV21-1; j_call: TRBJ1-5; clone_size: few
cdr3_aa: CASSPEPTGAAYEQYF; cdr3_nt: TGCGCCAGCAGCCCGGAACCGACAGGGGCGGCCTACGAGCAGTACTTC; d_call: TRBD1; v_call: TRBV5-1; j_call: TRBJ2-7; clone_size: .